This TCR beta chain was sequenced during a study of shared clonotypes between healthy human individuals. Sequencing was performed with immunoSEQ multiplex PCR; in TCRdb, only in-frame clones are kept and a portion is missing. The repertoire holds over 750,000 clones, just over 95% seen once, with roughly 0.23% in the top ten. Broader study findings: The naive CD4 repertoires of several donors were compared, and around 5% of clonotypes were shared.

With respect to this clone: Its antigen is not known.

Germline CDR1 reads SGDLS; CDR2 reads YYNGEE. Trimming removed 7 bases from V and 5 bases from J; junction bases left unmatched: 18. CDR3 size: 17 residues. Only CD45RO-negative cells positively selected for CCR7 counted as naive CD8 cells, so terminally differentiated effector memory CD45RA+ cells were excluded. V is TRBV9 and J is TRBJ2-7; 10 nucleotides match TRBD2. The sequenced material came from naive CD8+ T cells sorted from blood. The TCR sequence derives from a man younger than 40 in good health. The CDR3 bases are TGTGCCAGCGCCCCAAGACTACTAGCGGGGTCCAGAAACGAGCAGTACTTC. As protein: CASAPRLLAGSRNEQYF. Full variable domain (missing parts from reference TRBV9 and TRBJ2-7): DSGVTQTPKHLITATGQRVTLRCSPRSGDLSVYWYQQSLDQGLQFLIQYYNGEERAKGNILERFSAQQFPDLHSELNLSSLELGDSALYFCASAPRLLAGSRNEQYFGPGTRLTVT.